This TCR beta chain was recorded in a study of T cell repertoires in cytomegalovirus infection (dated by TCRdb to between 2018 and 2020). Regarding the research as a whole: Peptide stimulations targeted recently identified HLA-C-restricted CMV epitopes, whose presentation resists viral immunomodulation, together with well-studied HLA-B-restricted epitopes. Donor HLA type was relevant to the analysis, as public TCR beta signatures indicated carriage of CMV infection together with the matching HLA type.

Here is what the overall study found, with its caveats: The ex vivo response was dominated by HLA-C-restricted CMV-specific TCR beta clonotypes, which also provided the single most frequent clonotype in two of eight donors. In both this cohort and an independent roughly 330-donor cohort, the cumulative frequency of public TCR beta family members distinguished carriers of CMV infection plus the relevant HLA type.

As concerns this clonotype: No antigen is known for it. The junction does not match germline at one end; this may be a read error.

The intended sense of this specimen's treatment or condition label: in vitro stimulation with specific CMV peptide epitopes to enrich CMV-specific T cells. This sample was sequenced with an Illumina HiSeq 1500. TCRdb reran the public reads through fastp at Q25 and MiXCR, keeping productive beta chains. Identical CDR3 protein sequences are pooled into one entry, listed with their most common genes and DNA. Recorded for this sample are roughly 500,000 distinct CDR3 sequences; roughly 34% of them occurred a single time. The top ten hold 15% to 20% of the sample. The CDR3 runs 12 residues from the cysteine to the phenylalanine. Only the CDR3 DNA is retained, 36 bases long and in frame from the first base. CDR1 is given as SGHTA and CDR2 as FQGNSA, both from the germline V gene.

The sequences come from cultured PBMCs, collected from culture after CMV antigen stimulation. The chain is encoded by TRBV7-2 joined to TRBJ2-1; the D gene lacks a confident call. This sequence was found in a human donor in good health (CMV status not recorded). Some clones in this sample may be carry-over from other donors' samples. The CDR3 region reads CASSAARPDLVF. The DNA is TGTGCCAGCAGCGCCGCAAGGCCGGATTTGGTCTTC.